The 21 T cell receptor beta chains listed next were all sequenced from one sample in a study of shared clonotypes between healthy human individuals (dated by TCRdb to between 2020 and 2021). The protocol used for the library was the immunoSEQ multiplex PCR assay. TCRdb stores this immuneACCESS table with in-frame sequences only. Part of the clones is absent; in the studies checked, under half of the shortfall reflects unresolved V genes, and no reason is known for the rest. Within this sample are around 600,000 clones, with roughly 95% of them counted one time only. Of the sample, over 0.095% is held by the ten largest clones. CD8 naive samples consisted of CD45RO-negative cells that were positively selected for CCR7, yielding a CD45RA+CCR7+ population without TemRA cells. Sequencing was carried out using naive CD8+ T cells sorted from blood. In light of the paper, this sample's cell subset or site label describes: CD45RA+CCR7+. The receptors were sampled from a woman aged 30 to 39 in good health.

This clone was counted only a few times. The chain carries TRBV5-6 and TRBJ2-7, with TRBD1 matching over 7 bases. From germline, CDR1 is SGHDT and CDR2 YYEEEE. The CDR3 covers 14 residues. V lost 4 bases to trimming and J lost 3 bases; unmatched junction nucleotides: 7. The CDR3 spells CASSMGDSHYEQYF. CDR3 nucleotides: TGTGCCAGCAGCATGGGGGACAGCCACTACGAGCAGTACTTC. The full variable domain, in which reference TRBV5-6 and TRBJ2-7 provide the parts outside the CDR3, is DAGVTQSPTHLIKTRGQQVTLRCSPKSGHDTVSWYQQALGQGPQFIFQYYEEEERQRGNFPDRFSGHQFPNYSSELNVNALLLGDSALYLCASSMGDSHYEQYFGPGTRLTVT.

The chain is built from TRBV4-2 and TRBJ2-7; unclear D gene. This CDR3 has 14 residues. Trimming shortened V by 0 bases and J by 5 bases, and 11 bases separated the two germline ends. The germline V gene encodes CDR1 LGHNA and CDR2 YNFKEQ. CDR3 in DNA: TGTGCCAGCAGCCAAGATCTCCCTACCGACGAGCAGTACTTC. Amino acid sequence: CASSQDLPTDEQYF.

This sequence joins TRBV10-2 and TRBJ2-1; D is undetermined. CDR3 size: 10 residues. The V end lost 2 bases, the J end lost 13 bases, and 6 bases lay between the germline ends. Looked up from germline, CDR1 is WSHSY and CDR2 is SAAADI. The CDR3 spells CASSEAFQFF. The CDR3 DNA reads TGCGCCAGCAGTGAGGCATTCCAGTTCTTC.

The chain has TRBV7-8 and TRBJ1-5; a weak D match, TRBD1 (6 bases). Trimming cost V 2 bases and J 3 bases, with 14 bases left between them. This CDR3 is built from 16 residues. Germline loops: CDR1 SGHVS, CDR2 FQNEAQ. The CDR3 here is CASSLIRGHFNQPQHF. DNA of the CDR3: TGTGCCAGCAGCTTAATCAGGGGCCACTTCAATCAGCCCCAGCATTTT.

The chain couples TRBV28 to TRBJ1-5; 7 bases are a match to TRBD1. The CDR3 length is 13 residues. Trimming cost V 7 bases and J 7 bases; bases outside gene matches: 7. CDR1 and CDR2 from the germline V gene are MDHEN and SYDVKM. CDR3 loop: CASKTGLGQPQHF. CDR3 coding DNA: TGTGCCAGCAAGACAGGGTTGGGGCAGCCCCAGCATTTT.

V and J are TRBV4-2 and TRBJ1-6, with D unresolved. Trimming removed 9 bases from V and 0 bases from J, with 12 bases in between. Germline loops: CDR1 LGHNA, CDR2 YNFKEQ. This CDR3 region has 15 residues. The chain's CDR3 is CASSDRGSYNSPLHF. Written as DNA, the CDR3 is TGTGCCAGTTCCGACCGCGGCTCCTATAATTCACCCCTCCACTTT.

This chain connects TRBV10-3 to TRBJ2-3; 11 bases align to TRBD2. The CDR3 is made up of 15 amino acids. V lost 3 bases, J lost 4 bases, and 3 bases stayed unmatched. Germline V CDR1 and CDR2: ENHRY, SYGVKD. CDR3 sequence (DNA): TGTGCCATCAGTGAACTAGCGGGAGATGCAGATACGCAGTATTTT. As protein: CAISELAGDADTQYF.

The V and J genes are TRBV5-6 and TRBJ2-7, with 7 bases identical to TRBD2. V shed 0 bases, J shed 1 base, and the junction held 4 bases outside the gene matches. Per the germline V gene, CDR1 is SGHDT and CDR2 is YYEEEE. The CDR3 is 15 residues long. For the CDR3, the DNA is TGTGCCAGCAGCTTGGCCCTAGCGGAGTCCTACGAGCAGTACTTC. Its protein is CASSLALAESYEQYF.

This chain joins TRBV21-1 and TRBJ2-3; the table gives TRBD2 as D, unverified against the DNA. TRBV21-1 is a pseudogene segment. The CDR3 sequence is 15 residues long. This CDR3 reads CASFEGLVSTDTQYF. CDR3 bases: TGTGCCAGCTTCGAAGGACTCGTGAGCACAGATACGCAGTATTTT.

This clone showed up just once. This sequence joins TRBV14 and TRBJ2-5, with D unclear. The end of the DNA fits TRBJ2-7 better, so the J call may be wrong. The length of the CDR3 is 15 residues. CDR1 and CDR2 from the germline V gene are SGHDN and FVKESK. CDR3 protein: CASSQSKYGSYEQYF. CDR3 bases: TGTGCCAGCAGCCAGAGTAAATACGGCTCCTACGAGCAGTACTTC.

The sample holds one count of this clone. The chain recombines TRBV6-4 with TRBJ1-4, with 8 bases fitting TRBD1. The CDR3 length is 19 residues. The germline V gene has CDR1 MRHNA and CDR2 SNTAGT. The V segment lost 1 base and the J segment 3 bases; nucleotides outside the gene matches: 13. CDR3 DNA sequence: TGTGCCAGCAGTGACTTGGGCAGGGGGCGGGTTAAGGCTAATGAAAAACTGTTTTTT. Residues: CASSDLGRGRVKANEKLFF.

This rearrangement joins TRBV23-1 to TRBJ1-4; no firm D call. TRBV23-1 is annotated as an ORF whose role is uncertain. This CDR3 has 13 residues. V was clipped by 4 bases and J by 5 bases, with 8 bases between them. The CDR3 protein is CASSPPTNEKLFF. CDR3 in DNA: TGCGCCAGCAGTCCCCCGACCAATGAAAAACTGTTTTTT.

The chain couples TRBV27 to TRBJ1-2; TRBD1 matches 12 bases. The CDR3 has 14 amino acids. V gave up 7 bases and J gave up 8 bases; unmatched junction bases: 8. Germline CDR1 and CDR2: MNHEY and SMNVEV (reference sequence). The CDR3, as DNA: TGTGCCAGCACCACCGGGACAGGGGGCTCGGGCTACACCTTC. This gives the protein CASTTGTGGSGYTF.

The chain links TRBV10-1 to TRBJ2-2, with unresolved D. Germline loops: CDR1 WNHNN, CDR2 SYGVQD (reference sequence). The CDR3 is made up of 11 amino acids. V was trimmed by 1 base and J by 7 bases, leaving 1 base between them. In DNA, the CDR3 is TGCGCCAGCAGTGAGTTCGGGGAGCTGTTTTTT. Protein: CASSEFGELFF.

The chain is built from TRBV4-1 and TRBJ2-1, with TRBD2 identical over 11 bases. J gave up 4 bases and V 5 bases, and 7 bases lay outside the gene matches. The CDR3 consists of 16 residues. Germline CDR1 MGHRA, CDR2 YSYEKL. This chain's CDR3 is CASSEVLAGGYNEQFF. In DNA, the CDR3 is TGCGCCAGCAGCGAAGTTCTAGCGGGGGGATACAATGAGCAGTTCTTC.

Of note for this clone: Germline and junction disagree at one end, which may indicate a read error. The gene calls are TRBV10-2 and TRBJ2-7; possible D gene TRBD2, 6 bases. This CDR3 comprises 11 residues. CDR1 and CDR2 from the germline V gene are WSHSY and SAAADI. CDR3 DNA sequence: TGCGCCAGCACCGAAGGAGGGCCCACGCACTTC. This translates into CASTEGGPTHF.

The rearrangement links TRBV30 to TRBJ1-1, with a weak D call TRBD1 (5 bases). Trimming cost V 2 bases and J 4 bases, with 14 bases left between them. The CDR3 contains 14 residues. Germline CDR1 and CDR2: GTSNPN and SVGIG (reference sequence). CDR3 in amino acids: CAWSLVGGGTEAFF. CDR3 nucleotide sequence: TGTGCCTGGAGTCTAGTGGGGGGAGGCACTGAAGCTTTCTTT.

The DNA of the CDR3 is TGTGCCAGCGAGTCGGTGAACACTGAAGCTTTCTTT. This translates into CASESVNTEAFF. The V and J genes are TRBV6-5 and TRBJ1-1; D ambiguous. Germline CDR1 reads MNHEY; CDR2 reads SVGAGI. V was cut by 8 bases and J by 0 bases, with 7 bases left in between. The CDR3 is 12 residues long.

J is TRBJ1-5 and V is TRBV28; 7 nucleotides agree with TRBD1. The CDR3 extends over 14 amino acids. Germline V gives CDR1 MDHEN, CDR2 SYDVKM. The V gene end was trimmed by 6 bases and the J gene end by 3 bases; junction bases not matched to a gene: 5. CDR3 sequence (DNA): TGTGCCAGCAGCCGGGACAGAATCAATCAGCCCCAGCATTTT. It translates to CASSRDRINQPQHF.

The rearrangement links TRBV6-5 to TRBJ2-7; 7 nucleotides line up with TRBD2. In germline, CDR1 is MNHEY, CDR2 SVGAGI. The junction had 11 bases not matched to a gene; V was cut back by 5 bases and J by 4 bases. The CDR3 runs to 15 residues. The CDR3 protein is CASSQPASGTYEQYF. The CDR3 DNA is TGTGCCAGCAGTCAGCCGGCAAGCGGGACTTACGAGCAGTACTTC.

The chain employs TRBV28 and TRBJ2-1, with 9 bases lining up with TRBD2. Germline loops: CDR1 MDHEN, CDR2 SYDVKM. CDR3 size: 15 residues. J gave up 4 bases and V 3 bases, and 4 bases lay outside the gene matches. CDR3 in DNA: TGTGCCAGCAGTTTTCCTAGCGGGGTATACAATGAGCAGTTCTTC. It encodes CASSFPSGVYNEQFF.